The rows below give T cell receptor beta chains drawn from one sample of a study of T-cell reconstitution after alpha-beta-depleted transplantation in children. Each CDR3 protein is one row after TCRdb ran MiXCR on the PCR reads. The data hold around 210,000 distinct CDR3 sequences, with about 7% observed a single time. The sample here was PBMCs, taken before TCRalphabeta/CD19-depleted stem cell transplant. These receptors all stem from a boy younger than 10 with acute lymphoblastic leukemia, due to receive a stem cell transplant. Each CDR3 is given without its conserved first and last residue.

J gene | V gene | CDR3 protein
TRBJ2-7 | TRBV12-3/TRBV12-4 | ASSLAGATSYEQY
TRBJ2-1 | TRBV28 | ASSPLSSYNEQF
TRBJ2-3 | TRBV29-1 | SVEDTIPDTQY
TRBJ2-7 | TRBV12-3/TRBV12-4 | ASSPTGGPLEQY
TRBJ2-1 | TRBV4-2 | AMSLELGGWASEVPMGEQF
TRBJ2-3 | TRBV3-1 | ASSQGLVGTDTQY
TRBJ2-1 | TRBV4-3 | ASSHDGILGEGYNEQF
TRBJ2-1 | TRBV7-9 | ASSWGGGAPNEQF
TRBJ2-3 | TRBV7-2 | ASSLVGTSSTDTQY
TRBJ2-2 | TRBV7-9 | ASSFPGQGTGELF
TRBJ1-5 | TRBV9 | ASSVGEGNQPQH
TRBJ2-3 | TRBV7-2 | ASTPLGADTQY
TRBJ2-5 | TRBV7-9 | ASSSIAGGPSETQY
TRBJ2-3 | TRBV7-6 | ASSLAGTPPDTQY
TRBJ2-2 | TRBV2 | ASREVPGLAGGSGDTGELF
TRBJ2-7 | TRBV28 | ASSFPRVQGQTYEQY
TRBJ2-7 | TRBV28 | ASSSTGGTYEQY
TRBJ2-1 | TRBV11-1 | ASSFPGGAESEQF
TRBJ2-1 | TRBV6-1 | ATMGGAGIYNEQF
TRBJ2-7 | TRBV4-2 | ASSRRGQAYEQY
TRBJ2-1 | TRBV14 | ASSQAGGWDSFYNEQF
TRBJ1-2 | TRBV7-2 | ASSFGANYGYT
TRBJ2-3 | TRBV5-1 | ASSTQGGGTTDTQY
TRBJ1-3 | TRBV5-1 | ASSLSSSSGNTIY
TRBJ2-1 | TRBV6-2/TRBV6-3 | ASSYFQGVEQF
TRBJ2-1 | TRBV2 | ASSSAGSRYNEQF
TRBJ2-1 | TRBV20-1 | SARWYNEQF
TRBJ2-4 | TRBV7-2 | ASSVLQGAKNIQY
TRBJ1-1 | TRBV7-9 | ASSLVGQGMNTEAF
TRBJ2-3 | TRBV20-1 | SASPGESTDTQY
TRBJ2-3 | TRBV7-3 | ASSLVATSGRPGTGTQY
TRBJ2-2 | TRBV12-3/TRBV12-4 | ASSPRTSGDKGLF
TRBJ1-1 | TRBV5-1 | ASSPRQGANTEAF
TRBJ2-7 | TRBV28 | ASSLPQVYEQY
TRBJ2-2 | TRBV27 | ASSSLPGTSLTGELF
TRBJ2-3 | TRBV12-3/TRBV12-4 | ASSPEDKGGTDTQY
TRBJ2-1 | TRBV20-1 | SARDPGSNNEQF
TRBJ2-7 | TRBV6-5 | ASSLEGGPYEQY
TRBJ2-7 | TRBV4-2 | ASSQGGRFF
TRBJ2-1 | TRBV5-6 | ASSSQGLAGGDNEQF
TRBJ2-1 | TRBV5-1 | ASRNSGDSHEQF
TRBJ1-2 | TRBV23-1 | ASSPGAMANYGYT
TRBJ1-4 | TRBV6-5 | ASSYARDRGWANEKLF
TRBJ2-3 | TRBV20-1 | SARGGSTDTQY
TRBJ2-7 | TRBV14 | ASSRGQGPSYEQY
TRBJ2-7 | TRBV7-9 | ASSRRLGQGYEQY